This T cell receptor beta chain was sequenced for a study of T-cell memory formation after mild COVID-19. Turning to the study itself: TCR clusters showed largely donor specificity.

The CDR3 spans 16 residues. V dropped 0 bases and J dropped 2; count of bases not matched to a gene: 4. The germline CDR1 and CDR2 sequences are MNHEY and SVGAGI. From the 5' RACE reads, TCRdb called clonotypes with MiXCR, one entry per CDR3 protein. This sample has about 420,000 distinct CDR3 sequences, with less than 25% found just once. This clonotype appeared a single time. No antigen is known for it. Whole-study findings and limits: Whereas later expanders leaned CD4+, clones contracting day 15 to 85 showed a balanced CD4/CD8 makeup.

The rearrangement links TRBV6-5 to TRBJ2-7; TRBD1 matches at 10 bases. The clonotype was recovered from an adult woman who had mild COVID-19 (a few samples of this study predate the infection). Cell type and time point are not known. Material: PBMCs or a T cell subset sorted from them (not recorded which). The chain's CDR3 is CASSYSLDRGTYEQYF. The DNA for the CDR3 is TGTGCCAGCAGTTACTCCCTGGACAGGGGGACCTACGAGCAGTACTTC.